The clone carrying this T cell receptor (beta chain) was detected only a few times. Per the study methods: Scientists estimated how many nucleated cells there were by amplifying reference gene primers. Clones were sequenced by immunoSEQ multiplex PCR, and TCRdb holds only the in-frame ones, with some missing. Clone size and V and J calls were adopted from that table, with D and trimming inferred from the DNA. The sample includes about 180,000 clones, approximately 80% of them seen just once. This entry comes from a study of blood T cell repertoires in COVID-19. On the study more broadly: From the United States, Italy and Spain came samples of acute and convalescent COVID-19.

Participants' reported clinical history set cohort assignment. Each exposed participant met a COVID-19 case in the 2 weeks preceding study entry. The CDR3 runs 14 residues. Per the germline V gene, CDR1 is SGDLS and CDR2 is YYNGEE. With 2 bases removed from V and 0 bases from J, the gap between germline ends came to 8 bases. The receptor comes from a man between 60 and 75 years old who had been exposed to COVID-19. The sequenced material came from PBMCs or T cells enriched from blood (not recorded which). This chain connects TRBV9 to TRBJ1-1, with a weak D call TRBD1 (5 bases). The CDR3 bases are TGTGCCAGCAGCGTTGGGGGGATGAACACTGAAGCTTTCTTT. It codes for CASSVGGMNTEAFF. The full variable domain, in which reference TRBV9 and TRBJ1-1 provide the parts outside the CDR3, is DSGVTQTPKHLITATGQRVTLRCSPRSGDLSVYWYQQSLDQGLQFLIQYYNGEERAKGNILERFSAQQFPDLHSELNLSSLELGDSALYFCASSVGGMNTEAFFGQGTRLTVV.